This T cell receptor (beta chain) was documented in a study of tumor-infiltrating lymphocytes in primary liver carcinoma. Study-wide results and limits: Overlap between tumor regions exceeded overlap of tumor with adjacent tissue or blood.

This CDR3 is built from 14 residues. V was shortened by 7 bases and J by 3 bases, with 16 bases between the two germline ends. Germline CDR1 and CDR2: MNHEY and SVGEGT. This clonotype is large by share. Its antigen is as yet unknown. From unsorted bulk tissue weighing roughly 18-30 mg, DNA and RNA were co-extracted. Per tumor, sampling covered five separate regions. Production of TCR beta cDNA used around 500 ng total RNA together with a constant-region primer. A slightly modified ARM-PCR protocol with three nested multiplex PCR rounds produced these TCR beta libraries. Running ten to eleven cycles apiece, the first two PCR rounds relied on TRBV1-TRBV30 forward primers together with a C-beta reverse primer. One entry per CDR3 protein results from TCRdb running MiXCR on the multiplex PCR reads. The data hold 99,000 or so distinct CDR3 sequences, with roughly four fifths observed a single time.

Sequencing was performed on liver tumor tissue from sampling region 3. As to subset: tumor region T3, left-lateral pole. The clonotype was recovered from a man in his forties or fifties with primary liver carcinoma and hepatitis B virus infection. The chain couples TRBV6-2 or TRBV6-3 to TRBJ2-7; D might be TRBD2 (6 bases). The CDR3 here is CASKRLQEGYEQYF. CDR3 in DNA: TGTGCCAGCAAAAGACTACAGGAGGGCTACGAGCAGTACTTC.